A single sample is the source of the 11 T cell receptor beta chains below, sequenced in a study of blood T cell repertoires in COVID-19. Generated by immunoSEQ multiplex PCR, the TCRdb table keeps only in-frame clones and is missing some. The sample holds 330,000 or so clones, around nine tenths seen once. Sequencing was carried out using peripheral blood. The receptors come from a woman aged 55-75 years with COVID-19, enrolled during active disease.

The J gene is TRBJ1-2, the V gene TRBV19, with 8 bases fitting TRBD1. The V gene end was trimmed by 8 bases and the J gene end by 3 bases; junction bases not matched to a gene: 11. The CDR3 contains 15 residues. The germline V gene encodes CDR1 LNHDA and CDR2 SQIVND (reference sequence). The CDR3 loop reads CASAGSGTGDYGYTF. As DNA, the CDR3 is TGTGCCAGTGCCGGTTCCGGGACAGGTGACTATGGCTACACCTTC.

This rearrangement joins TRBV28 to TRBJ1-5, with 8 bases identical to TRBD1. Trimming took 5 bases from V and 4 from J; bases not matched to a gene: 4. Per the germline V gene, CDR1 is MDHEN and CDR2 is SYDVKM. This CDR3 is built from 14 residues. The chain's CDR3 is CASSLQGGNQPQHF. CDR3 sequence (DNA): TGTGCCAGCAGTCTACAGGGGGGAAATCAGCCCCAGCATTTT.

The chain uses TRBV5-6 and TRBJ1-2, with a tentative D call TRBD1 (5 bases). The germline V gene encodes CDR1 SGHDT and CDR2 YYEEEE. The CDR3 consists of 14 residues. Deletions cut 0 bases from V and 2 bases from J, with 8 bases between. CDR3 sequence reads: CASSLVSGNYGYTF. CDR3 coding DNA: TGTGCCAGCAGCTTGGTTTCAGGGAACTATGGCTACACCTTC.

In this sample, this clone turned up a few times. The chain recombines TRBV6-5 with TRBJ1-2; maybe TRBD1 (5 bases). V lost 8 bases and J 2 bases, leaving 12 bases between the germline ends. CDR3 length: 13 residues. The germline V gene encodes CDR1 MNHEY and CDR2 SVGAGI. CDR3 in DNA: TGTGCCAGCCCCAAGGGGAGGAACTATGGCTACACCTTC. This gives the protein CASPKGRNYGYTF.

The rearrangement links TRBV4-1 to TRBJ2-7, with 10 bases aligning to TRBD1. Trimming removed 4 bases from V and 6 bases from J; junction bases left unmatched: 6. Germline V gene data show CDR1 as MGHRA and CDR2 as YSYEKL. This CDR3 comprises 14 residues. The DNA for the CDR3 is TGCGCCAGCAGCCGATTGGGGACAGGGGCCGAGCAGTACTTC. It yields the protein CASSRLGTGAEQYF.

The gene calls are TRBV19 and TRBJ1-1; D is unresolved. Germline values: CDR1 LNHDA, CDR2 SQIVND (reference sequence). The CDR3 contains 14 residues. V lost 6 bases and J 4 bases, leaving 15 bases between the germline ends. CDR3 loop: CASSRGIHGTEAFF. CDR3 coding DNA: TGTGCCAGTAGCCGCGGGATTCATGGCACTGAAGCTTTCTTT.

CDR3 region: CASSVGQGNIQYF. In nucleotides, the CDR3 is TGTGCCAGCAGCGTAGGACAGGGGAACATTCAGTACTTC. V usage is TRBV9 and J usage is TRBJ2-4; 8 bases agree with TRBD1. Germline V gene lookup returns CDR1 SGDLS and CDR2 YYNGEE. This CDR3 is 13 amino acids long. The J segment lost 7 bases and the V segment lost 0 bases, leaving 0 bases of the junction unmatched. Combining the CDR3 with reference TRBV9 and TRBJ2-4 gives the whole variable domain DSGVTQTPKHLITATGQRVTLRCSPRSGDLSVYWYQQSLDQGLQFLIQYYNGEERAKGNILERFSAQQFPDLHSELNLSSLELGDSALYFCASSVGQGNIQYFGAGTRLSVL.

V usage is TRBV9 and J usage is TRBJ1-1, with D perhaps matching TRBD1 (6 bases). The germline gives CDR1 SGDLS, CDR2 YYNGEE. There are 15 residues in the CDR3. Trimming removed 4 bases at V and 7 bases at J, with 20 bases between. The DNA of the CDR3 is TGTGCCAGCAGCCGAAGGGGGGGGAGTCGGGATGAAGCTTTCTTT. Translated: CASSRRGGSRDEAFF.

CDR3 protein: CASSSGASEQYF. In DNA, the CDR3 is TGTGCCAGCAGTTCAGGGGCCTCCGAGCAGTACTTC. This sequence joins TRBV28 and TRBJ2-7, with D possibly being TRBD1 (6 bases). CDR1 and CDR2 from the germline V gene are MDHEN and SYDVKM. The CDR3 spans 12 residues. V was trimmed by 4 bases and J by 6 bases, leaving 10 bases between them. Filled out from reference TRBV28 and TRBJ2-7, the complete variable domain reads DVKVTQSSRYLVKRTGEKVFLECVQDMDHENMFWYRQDPGLGLRLIYFSYDVKMKEKGDIPEGYSVSREKKERFSLILESASTNQTSMYLCASSSGASEQYFGPGTRLTVT.

The chain combines TRBV15 with TRBJ1-1; D not certain. CDR1 is LNHNV and CDR2 is YYDKDF in the germline V gene (reference sequence). The CDR3 sequence is 18 residues long. Trimming removed 3 bases at V and 0 bases at J, with 20 bases between. CDR3 region: CATSRRARGREMNTEAFF. CDR3 bases: TGTGCCACCAGCAGGAGGGCCCGGGGTCGGGAAATGAACACTGAAGCTTTCTTT.

The chain joins TRBV7-8 to TRBJ2-3; 15 bases match TRBD2. V gave up 5 bases and J gave up 2 bases; unmatched junction bases: 5. CDR3 length equals 17 residues. Germline V CDR1 and CDR2: SGHVS, FQNEAQ. DNA of the CDR3: TGTGCCAGCAGCCTGGGACTAGCGGGGGGCTACACAGATACGCAGTATTTT. Encoded protein: CASSLGLAGGYTDTQYF.